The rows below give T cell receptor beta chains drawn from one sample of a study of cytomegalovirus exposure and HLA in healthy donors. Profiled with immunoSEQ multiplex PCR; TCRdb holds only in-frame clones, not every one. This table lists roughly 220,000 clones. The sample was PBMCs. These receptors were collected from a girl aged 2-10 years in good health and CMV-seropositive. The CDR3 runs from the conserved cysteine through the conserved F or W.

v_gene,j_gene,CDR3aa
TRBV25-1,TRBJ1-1,CASSEGRGTEAFF
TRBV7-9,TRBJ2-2,CASSLTAIAAANTGELFF
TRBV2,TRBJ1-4,CASNGLKNEKLFF
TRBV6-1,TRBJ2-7,CASSPGTGYPYEQYF
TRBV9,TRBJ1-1,CASSVAGNTEAFF
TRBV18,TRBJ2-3,CASSGLAGQQDTQYF
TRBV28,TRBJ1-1,CASGATGRVPNTEAFF
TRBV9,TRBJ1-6,CASGHFNSPLHF
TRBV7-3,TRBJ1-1,CASSSGGGNTEAFF
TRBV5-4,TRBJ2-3,CASSPGLAGGDTQYF
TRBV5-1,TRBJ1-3,CASSLASSSGNTIYF
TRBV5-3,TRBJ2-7,CARSLHGTREFSYEQYF
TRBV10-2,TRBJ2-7,CASSAAGQGSYEQYF
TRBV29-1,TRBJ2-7,CSVAGSSYEQYF
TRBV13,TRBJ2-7,CASSTRTSGRKQYF
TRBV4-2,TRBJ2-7,CASSQDASGILVEEQYF
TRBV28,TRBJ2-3,CASSLTALAATDTQYF
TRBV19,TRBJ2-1,CASSISRNEQFF
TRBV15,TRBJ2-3,CATSRETSGADTQYF
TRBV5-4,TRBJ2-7,CASRLDRGGNEQYF
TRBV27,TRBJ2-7,CASRAGTEATYEQYF
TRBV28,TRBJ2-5,CASSSTGGEETQYF
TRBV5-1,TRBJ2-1,CASSSGGSAYNEQFF
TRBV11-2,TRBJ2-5,CASSLDRETRYLETQYF
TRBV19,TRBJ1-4,CATHRGPATNEKLFF
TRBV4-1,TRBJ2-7,CASSQDSETSGRRYF
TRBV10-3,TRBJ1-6,CAISESRTGHNSPLHF
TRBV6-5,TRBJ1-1,CASADRVNTEAFF
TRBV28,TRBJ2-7,CASSPPIYAGHSYEQYF
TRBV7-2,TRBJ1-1,CASSSGQIDSNTEAFF
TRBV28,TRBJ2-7,CASSLVLAGALGEYEQYF
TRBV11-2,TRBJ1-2,CASNPDRSYGYTF
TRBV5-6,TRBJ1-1,CASSPRDRGYTEAFF
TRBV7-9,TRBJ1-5,CASSLIGGDQPQHF
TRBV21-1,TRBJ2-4,CASSDYCPGLLAKNIQYF
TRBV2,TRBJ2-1,CASSEGSFFEQFF
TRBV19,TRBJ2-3,CASLGVGDTQYF
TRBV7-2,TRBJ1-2,CASSWGTVYGYTF
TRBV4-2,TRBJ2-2,CASSQPPGLAGVNTGELFF
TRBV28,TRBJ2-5,CASSSGLGDETQYF